This T cell receptor (beta chain) was identified during a study of vaccination and CD4 T cells after COVID-19 (dated by TCRdb to 2022 to 2024). Background for the entire study: The convalescent cohort included six males and four females, with two Hispanic individuals, seven Caucasians, two Asians and one multiracial person. Control cultures received a CEFX viral epitope pool as the positive control, an HIV-1 Nef peptide pool as the negative control, or no peptide. Memory CD4+ T cell crossreactivity between SARS-CoV-2 and common cold coronavirus spike proteins was assessed at the TCR clonotype level in an earlier paper using these donors. Overlapping spike peptide pools from SARS-CoV-2 and from the common cold coronaviruses HCoV-NL63, HCoV-OC43 and HCoV-229E were used as culture stimuli. Post-vaccine blood samples were obtained a median of about 72 days after the second vaccine dose, with a range of roughly 13 to 250 days. Post-COVID blood samples from convalescent patients were collected a median of roughly 100 days after diagnosis, with a range of roughly 35 to 161 days. Participants received two doses of either the Pfizer-BioNTech BNT162b2 vaccine (n=8) or the Moderna mRNA-1273 vaccine (n=2). In 10 COVID-19 convalescent patients and a handful of infection-naive healthy vaccine recipients, researchers compared the spike-specific CD4+ TCR repertoire from before mRNA vaccination with the repertoire from after. The paper as a whole reports these results and caveats: Of the vaccine-specific clones found in convalescent patients, nearly all (304 of 307) were mono-reactive for SARS-CoV-2 spike instead of being cross-reactive with common cold coronaviruses. The median number of SARS-CoV-2-reactive clonotypes rose from under 25 after infection to roughly 38 after vaccination, but the change was not significant. Among the post-vaccine SARS-CoV-2-reactive clones in convalescent patients, a median roughly 85% showed up only after vaccination, which suggests vaccine-specific priming. Only a relatively small number of convalescent patients were included in the study, and early timepoints following natural infection were not analyzed.

This sample's treatment or condition label indicates: approximately nine-day PBMC culture with coronavirus spike peptide pools or control peptides (ViraFEST assay). CD4+ T cells from unexposed donors were collected before the COVID-19 pandemic (2011-2018). The ViraFEST assay was used in the study, in which antigen-specific T cells were expanded with peptide pools and expanded clonotypes were subsequently identified by TCR sequencing. Each well held 2.2 million or so PBMCs cultured in IMDM containing roughly 5.4% human AB serum and around 10 IU/ml IL-2, with roughly 10 ug/ml peptide pools added. Half of the culture medium was replaced with fresh IL-2-containing medium on days 3 and 7. CD4+ T cells were isolated after roughly 9 days of culture through negative selection using the EasySep CD4+ T cell isolation kit. As cell number allowed, CD4+ T cells from unexposed donors were tested for reactivity to SARS-CoV-2 S and N and to four common cold coronavirus spike pools. Ficoll-Paque Plus gradient centrifugation was used to isolate PBMCs from whole blood, and the isolated PBMCs were then either used fresh or cryopreserved at -140C. In general, triplicate wells were set up for every culture condition. The leukapheresis product used for the unexposed donors was purchased from a commercial source.

From a lookup of the germline V gene, CDR1 and CDR2 are SGHRS and YFSETQ. At the junction V is shortened by 2 bases and J by 5 bases; bases outside the gene matches: 5. Its CDR3 holds 14 amino acids, cysteine through phenylalanine. Only CDR3 DNA remains: 42 bases, in frame from the first base. This clonotype appeared a single time. There is no known antigen for this receptor. No base quality information exists; no much larger clone differs at one position. A lone read is weak support. Library creation used PCR. DNA from cultured CD4+ T cells was subjected to TCR sequencing with the Oncomine TCR Beta short-read assay at the Johns Hopkins FTIC core. Genomic DNA was extracted from the cultured CD4+ T cells with the QIAamp micro DNA kit. Oncomine TCR Beta libraries from cultured CD4+ T cells were pooled using unique dual indexes and sequenced on an Illumina iSeq 100. Under the source paper's analysis protocol: Non-productive sequences were removed, and CDR3s not starting with C, not ending with F or W, or shorter than 7 amino acids were discarded. The MANAFEST web application identified antigen-specific clonotypes by comparing peptide-stimulated wells against reference wells and other culture wells. For a clone to be called positive, the clone needed an FDR below 0.05, an odds ratio above 5, and a productive frequency above 0.1% in at least two of three replicate wells. Clonotypes that were significantly expanded in both SARS-CoV-2 spike wells and at least one common cold coronavirus spike condition were defined as cross-reactive. CDR3 homology was assessed with Levenshtein distances (stringdist) and unrooted phylogenetic trees (ape) in R version 3.6.1. TCRdb reran the public reads through fastp at Q25 and MiXCR, keeping productive beta chains. Each record represents a unique CDR3 protein, reported with the most common genes and DNA among its rows. The V and J calls, along with clone size, are taken from TCRdb and not from the paper's own processing. A total of some 8,000 distinct CDR3 sequences appear in this sample, about 31% of them only once. The ten top clones hold roughly an eighth of the sample.

This sequence uses TRBV5-1 and TRBJ1-1; 8 bases in between match TRBD1. Sequencing used CD4+ T cells from blood, cultured in vitro. The source is a human donor in good health. The bases read TGCGCCAGCAGCTTACGGTACAGGGGGACTGAAGCTTTCTTT. It translates to CASSLRYRGTEAFF.